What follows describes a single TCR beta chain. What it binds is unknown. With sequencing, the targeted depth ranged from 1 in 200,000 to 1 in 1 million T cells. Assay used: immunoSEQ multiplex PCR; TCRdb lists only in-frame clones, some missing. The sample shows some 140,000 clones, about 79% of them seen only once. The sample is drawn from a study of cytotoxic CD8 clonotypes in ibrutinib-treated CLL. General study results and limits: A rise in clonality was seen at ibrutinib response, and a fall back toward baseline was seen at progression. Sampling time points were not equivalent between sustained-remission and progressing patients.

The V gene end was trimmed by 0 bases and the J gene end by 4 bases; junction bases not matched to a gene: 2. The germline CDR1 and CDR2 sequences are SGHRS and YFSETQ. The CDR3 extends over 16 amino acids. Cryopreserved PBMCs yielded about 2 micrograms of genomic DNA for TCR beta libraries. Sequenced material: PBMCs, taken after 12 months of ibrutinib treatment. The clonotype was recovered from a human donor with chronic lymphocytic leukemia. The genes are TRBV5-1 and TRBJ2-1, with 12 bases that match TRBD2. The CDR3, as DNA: TGCGCCAGCAGCTTGGGGACTAGCGGGGCGTACAATGAGCAGTTCTTC. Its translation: CASSLGTSGAYNEQFF.